The present T cell receptor beta chain was sequenced within a study of lymphopenia after photon versus proton radiotherapy (dated by TCRdb to between 2019 and 2020). Concerning the study at large: The study compared the immunological effects of photon versus proton radiation therapy in patients with gastrointestinal tumors who developed high-grade lymphopenia. The goal of the study was to describe how the two radiation modalities differ in their effects on the immune system. The cohort included approximately 18 patients with gastrointestinal tumors who developed lymphopenia after receiving either photon or proton therapy.

The full study reports these points: Across the cohort, an inverse correlation was found between a larger post-nadir drop in TCR diversity and overall survival time among patients who died. During treatment, patients who received proton therapy stayed relatively stable, whereas patients who received photon therapy lost naive T cells and TCR diversity and gained effector/memory populations. After the lymphocyte count nadir, oligoclonal expansion, especially of CD8+ Temra cells, was observed in photon-treated repertoires, and the drop in diversity was driven by this expansion. The survival association was assessed only in patients who died, and the authors presented better survival with proton therapy as a possibility rather than a demonstrated result.

The CDR3 numbers 15 residues from cysteine through phenylalanine. Only the CDR3 portion is preserved as DNA: 45 bases, with reading frame beginning at the first base. V is trimmed back by 5 bases and J by 5 bases, and the junction contains 8 bases that no gene match accounts for. Per the germline V gene, SGHNT is the CDR1 and YENEEA is the CDR2. As to this clone: Its antigen has not been determined. There are no base qualities to consult, and no much larger clone falls within one base.

The library was generated by the immunoSEQ multiplex PCR assay. Deep sequencing of rearranged TCR beta loci, alongside multiparametric flow cytometry, was used to profile T cell repertoires. TCRdb re-hosts the immuneACCESS table, in-frame sequences only. Its copies lack some clones; in the studies checked, an unresolved V gene accounts for under half of them, and the cause for the rest is not known. In this sample the table shows 75,000 to 95,000 clones, about 86% of which occur a single time. Over 1.2% of the sample is held by the ten biggest clonotypes. Sequencing was performed on peripheral blood, taken from a patient treated with proton-based radiotherapy. The rearranged segments are TRBV11-3 and TRBJ1-2, and 10 bases in between align with TRBD1. The sequence was collected from a man in his 60s with pancreatic cancer. CDR3 region: CASSLGTGAGYGYTF. The base sequence is TGTGCCAGCAGCCTCGGGACAGGGGCTGGGTATGGCTACACCTTC.